These 4 T cell receptor beta chains were sequenced from one sample in a study of T cell clones after liver transplantation. The protocol was immunoSEQ multiplex PCR, while the TCRdb copy is restricted to in-frame clones and leaves out a portion. The profile shows under 55,000 clones, 86% of them singletons. The source was CD4+ T cells from blood, collected 24 months after liver transplant. These receptors came from a human patient who received a liver transplant. The T cells may partly be graft donor cells.

The chain employs TRBV5-4 and TRBJ2-2; 10 bases align to TRBD1. CDR1 SGHNT and CDR2 YYREEE come from the germline V gene (reference sequence). V lost 5 bases, J lost 7 bases, and 5 bases stayed unmatched. The CDR3 consists of 14 residues. DNA of the CDR3: TGTGCCAGCAGGGACAGGGGGTTCGGCGGGGAGCTGTTTTTT. This gives the protein CASRDRGFGGELFF.

V is TRBV5-6 and J is TRBJ1-5; D uncertain. Germline CDR1 reads SGHDT; CDR2 reads YYEEEE. Trimming stripped 4 bases from V and 4 bases from J, with 6 bases between. CDR3 size: 12 residues. The CDR3 DNA sequence: TGTGCCAGCAGCCGCGAAAATCAGCCCCAGCATTTT. Amino acid sequence: CASSRENQPQHF.

This clone came up a few times. The chain has TRBV6-1 and TRBJ2-3; D possibly uses TRBD1 or TRBD2 (5 bases each). CDR3 length equals 14 residues. V was shortened by 1 base and J by 6 bases, with 11 bases between the two germline ends. The germline gives CDR1 MNHNS, CDR2 SASEGT. The CDR3 bases are TGTGCCAGCAGTGAAGGGGGGAAGACGGATACGCAGTATTTT. Encoded protein: CASSEGGKTDTQYF.

The V call is TRBV6-4, the J call TRBJ2-7, with D maybe TRBD2 (7 bases). The CDR3 sequence is 18 residues long. Trimming removed 5 bases from V and 4 bases from J, with 27 bases in between. Germline V lookup: CDR1 MRHNA, CDR2 SNTAGT. CDR3 coding DNA: TGTGCCAGCAGTCGATTCTGGCACTGGGAACAGGGAGGGTACGAGCAGTACTTC. As protein: CASSRFWHWEQGGYEQYF.